This T cell receptor (beta chain) was captured by sequencing in a study of T cells after yellow fever vaccination. General observations from the study: Re-detected after boosting: most primary clones, 96% of CD4 and around 86% of CD8.

TCRdb redid the calling of the 5' RACE reads with MiXCR, one entry per CDR3 protein. The table includes about 160,000 distinct CDR3 sequences, about 7% detected once. Looked up from germline, CDR1 is ENHRY and CDR2 is SYGVKD. CDR3 length: 13 residues. Trimming left V 0 bases short and J 3 bases short, with 6 bases between. Turning to this clonotype: Its antigen is still unknown.

The material sequenced was CD4+ T cells sorted from PBMCs, taken 4 to 5 days after the first yellow fever vaccination. J is TRBJ2-7 and V is TRBV10-3; tentative D call: TRBD2 (6 bases). The sequence was obtained from a young man who received the YFV17D yellow fever vaccine. The CDR3 spells CAISESRGYEQYF. The CDR3 DNA follows: TGTGCCATCAGTGAGTCGCGGGGCTACGAGCAGTACTTC.